Below are 13 T cell receptor beta chains sequenced from a single sample in a study of T cell responses to AZD1222 COVID-19 vaccine. Sequencing was performed with immunoSEQ multiplex PCR; in TCRdb, only in-frame clones are kept and a portion is missing. Of about 86,000 clones detected, 60% to 80% appear once; the ten largest clones hold over 20%. Specimen: peripheral blood, collected on day 0 of AZD1222 vaccination. The origin of the receptors is an adult in good health.

CDR3 region: CAWAGAIYTGELFF. Written as DNA, the CDR3 is TGTGCCTGGGCAGGGGCAATCTATACCGGGGAGCTGTTTTTT. This rearrangement joins TRBV30 to TRBJ2-2, with a weak D call TRBD1 (6 bases). Between the trimmed V and J ends, which lost 5 bases and 5 bases, there was a span of 15 bases. CDR3 length equals 14 residues. Germline V lookup: CDR1 GTSNPN, CDR2 SVGIG (reference sequence).

The chain is built from TRBV3-1 (or the pseudogene TRBV3-2) and TRBJ1-6; tentative D call: TRBD1 (5 bases). The CDR3 contains 17 residues. V was trimmed by 2 bases and J by 0 bases, leaving 11 bases between them. The germline gives CDR1 LGHDT, CDR2 YNNKEL (reference sequence). The chain's CDR3 is CASSQPRGTSYNSPLHF. The CDR3 coding sequence is TGTGCCAGCAGCCAACCCCGGGGGACCTCCTATAATTCACCCCTCCACTTT.

This chain connects TRBV20-1 to TRBJ1-1; D gene ambiguous. Germline loops: CDR1 DFQATT, CDR2 SNEGSKA (reference sequence). V was clipped by 3 bases and J by 11 bases, with 13 bases between them. The CDR3 is made up of 11 amino acids. CDR3 sequence reads: CSASVGKNAFF. The CDR3 DNA is TGCAGTGCTAGCGTAGGGAAGAATGCTTTCTTT.

The chain joins TRBV27 to TRBJ1-4, with a possible D match to TRBD1 (6 bases). Germline V gene lookup returns CDR1 MNHEY and CDR2 SMNVEV (reference sequence). CDR3 length equals 16 residues. V dropped 5 bases and J dropped 3 bases, with 16 bases sitting between them. Here the CDR3 reads CASSPLTDSPNEKLFF. The CDR3 DNA follows: TGTGCCAGCAGTCCCCTCACGGACAGCCCTAATGAAAAACTGTTTTTT.

The V gene is TRBV18, the J gene TRBJ2-7; D could derive from TRBD1 or TRBD2 (6 bases each). The CDR3 totals 13 residues. CDR1 and CDR2 from the germline V gene are KGHSH and LQKENI. Trimming stripped 6 bases from V and 6 bases from J, with 15 bases between. Here the CDR3 DNA reads TGTGCCAGCTCGTCGACTAGAGGGGGCGAGCAGTACTTC. As protein: CASSSTRGGEQYF. Full variable domain (missing parts from reference TRBV18 and TRBJ2-7): NAGVMQNPRHLVRRRGQEARLRCSPMKGHSHVYWYRQLPEEGLKFMVYLQKENIIDESGMPKERFSAEFPKEGPSILRIQQVVRGDSAAYFCASSSTRGGEQYFGPGTRLTVT.

The sample holds a few counts of this clone. The chain couples TRBV12-3 or TRBV12-4 to TRBJ1-1; D is unresolved. V lost 5 bases and J 1 base, leaving 5 bases between the germline ends. The CDR3 covers 12 residues. CDR3: CASSPANTEAFF. The DNA of the CDR3 is TGTGCCAGCAGTCCAGCGAACACTGAAGCTTTCTTT.

J is TRBJ1-2 and V is TRBV10-3, with 8 positions matching TRBD1. Trimming at V came to 7 bases and at J to 1 base, leaving 8 bases not matched to a gene. CDR3 length: 15 amino acids. The germline gives CDR1 ENHRY, CDR2 SYGVKD. CDR3 protein: CAINDRGESNYGYTF. The CDR3 nucleotides are TGTGCCATCAACGACAGGGGCGAGAGTAACTATGGCTACACCTTC.

The CDR3 loop is CASSVGTGNQPQHF. DNA for the CDR3: TGTGCCAGCAGCGTAGGAACCGGGAATCAGCCCCAGCATTTT. This chain connects TRBV9 to TRBJ1-5; no clear D. V shed 0 bases and J shed 4 bases, with 8 bases lying between them. Germline CDR1 SGDLS, CDR2 YYNGEE. The CDR3 sequence is 14 residues long.

The chain carries TRBV28 and TRBJ1-1; 9 bases are a match to TRBD1. The V and J ends lost 1 base and 8 bases, in that order; junction bases with no gene match: 5. Germline CDR1 is MDHEN and CDR2 is SYDVKM. The CDR3 spans 14 residues. For the CDR3, the DNA is TGTGCCAGCAGTTTATCCACAGGGGGCTGGGAAGCTTTCTTT. Translated, it gives CASSLSTGGWEAFF.

The chain links TRBV6-2 or TRBV6-3 to TRBJ1-2; no firm D call. CDR3 length equals 15 residues. The V end was cut by 0 bases, the J end by 8 bases, with 16 bases between. Per germline, CDR1 MNHEY and CDR2 SVGEGT. The CDR3 is CASSYSSPRSTGYTF. The DNA of the CDR3 is TGTGCCAGCAGTTACTCCTCTCCCAGGTCGACGGGCTACACCTTC.

CDR3 coding DNA: TGTGCCAGCAGTGCACAGATTAATTCACCCCTCCACTTT. Amino acids: CASSAQINSPLHF. The rearrangement links TRBV2 to TRBJ1-6; unclear D gene. CDR3 length: 13 residues. V lost 4 bases and J lost 6, with 7 bases in between. Germline values: CDR1 SNHLY, CDR2 FYNNEI.

The V gene is TRBV29-1, the J gene TRBJ2-3; 9 positions agree with TRBD2. CDR3 length equals 13 residues. Germline CDR1 reads SQVTM; CDR2 reads ANQGSEA. V gave up 7 bases and J gave up 4 bases; unmatched junction bases: 6. The DNA for the CDR3 is TGCAGCGAGCAGCGGGAGGTAGCAGATACGCAGTATTTT. Amino acids: CSEQREVADTQYF.

The V gene is TRBV18, the J gene TRBJ2-3; 10 positions agree with TRBD2. Germline V gives CDR1 KGHSH, CDR2 LQKENI. The CDR3 runs to 16 residues. Trimming took 4 bases from V and 5 from J; bases not matched to a gene: 9. CDR3 sequence reads: CASSRPGLARGDTQYF. CDR3 nucleotides: TGTGCCAGCTCACGTCCGGGACTAGCGAGAGGAGATACGCAGTATTTT.